Listed here are 26 T cell receptor beta chains from one sample, sequenced in a study of T cells after yellow fever vaccination. One entry per CDR3 protein results from TCRdb running MiXCR on the 5' RACE reads. The table has approximately 90,000 distinct CDR3 sequences, roughly 15% seen once. Specimen: CD8+ T cells not binding an NS4B(214-222) dextramer, sorted from PBMCs, collected roughly 20 days after the first yellow fever vaccination. The receptors were sampled from a man aged 18 to 30 who received the YFV17D yellow fever vaccine.

The chain combines TRBV7-7 with TRBJ1-5; no reliable D call. Germline values: CDR1 SSHAT, CDR2 FNYEAQ (reference sequence). V gave up 2 bases and J gave up 6 bases, with 5 bases separating them. The CDR3 covers 12 residues. The CDR3 protein is CASSLRGQPQHF. CDR3 bases: TGTGCCAGCAGCTTACGAGGTCAGCCCCAGCATTTT.

This clonotype showed up just a few times. V gene TRBV9 combines with J gene TRBJ1-4; 9 bases agree with TRBD1. Trimming at V came to 3 bases and at J to 7 bases, leaving 4 bases not matched to a gene. From germline, CDR1 is SGDLS and CDR2 YYNGEE. This CDR3 spans 14 amino acids. CDR3 loop: CASSATGGREKLFF. The CDR3, as DNA: TGTGCCAGCAGCGCGACAGGGGGTCGTGAAAAACTGTTTTTT.

This clonotype has at least ten counts. This chain joins TRBV3-1 and TRBJ2-7; D gene unclear. Trimming stripped 1 base from V and 2 bases from J, with 9 bases between. CDR1 is LGHDT and CDR2 is YNNKEL in the germline V gene (reference sequence). The CDR3 length is 14 residues. The CDR3 DNA is TGTGCCAGCAGCCAAGCGCAGAAGCCCTACGAGCAGTACTTC. Encoded protein: CASSQAQKPYEQYF.

The chain combines TRBV5-6 with TRBJ2-1; D gene unclear. There are 13 residues in the CDR3. CDR1 is SGHDT, CDR2 YYEEEE, per germline. V lost 3 bases and J 10 bases, leaving 14 bases between the germline ends. CDR3 residues: CASSSRAWEEQFF. The CDR3 nucleotides read TGTGCCAGCAGCTCCAGAGCTTGGGAAGAGCAGTTCTTC. Full variable domain (missing parts from reference TRBV5-6 and TRBJ2-1): DAGVTQSPTHLIKTRGQQVTLRCSPKSGHDTVSWYQQALGQGPQFIFQYYEEEERQRGNFPDRFSGHQFPNYSSELNVNALLLGDSALYLCASSSRAWEEQFFGPGTRLTVL.

This clonotype showed up many times. This chain uses TRBV27 with TRBJ2-1; no reliable D call. Germline V gene sequence: CDR1 MNHEY, CDR2 SMNVEV (reference sequence). V lost 7 bases, J lost 4 bases, and 14 bases lay in between. The CDR3 spans 14 residues. The CDR3 DNA sequence: TGTGCCAGCACCCCCTTAGGCAGTTACAATGAGCAGTTCTTC. Residues: CASTPLGSYNEQFF.

Only a few counts were recorded for this clonotype. The V call is TRBV27, the J call TRBJ1-4; D remains unclear. Trimming cost V 5 bases and J 1 base, with 11 bases left between them. There are 15 residues in the CDR3. Germline V gene sequence: CDR1 MNHEY, CDR2 SMNVEV (reference sequence). Written as DNA, the CDR3 is TGTGCCAGCAGTCAAACCCCTCAAACTAATGAAAAACTGTTTTTT. Its translation: CASSQTPQTNEKLFF.

V and J are TRBV4-1 and TRBJ1-2, with TRBD1 as a possible D gene (6 bases). This CDR3 spans 16 amino acids. Germline V gives CDR1 MGHRA, CDR2 YSYEKL. V lost 0 bases and J lost 3, with 14 bases in between. The CDR3 nucleotides are TGCGCCAGCAGCCAAGATCCGGGCAGGGGCTACTATGGCTACACCTTC. Protein sequence: CASSQDPGRGYYGYTF.

This clonotype occurred a few times. V and J are TRBV5-1 and TRBJ2-7; 9 bases map to TRBD1. V lost 4 bases, J lost 7 bases, and 9 bases stayed unmatched. The CDR3 extends over 14 amino acids. The germline CDR1 and CDR2 sequences are SGHRS and YFSETQ. Here the CDR3 reads CASSTGTGNYEQYV. CDR3 bases: TGCGCCAGCAGCACCGGGACAGGGAACTATGAGCAGTACGTC.

The rearrangement joins TRBV12-3 or TRBV12-4 to TRBJ1-4; D is uncertain. V was shortened by 3 bases and J by 7 bases, with 9 bases between the two germline ends. There are 13 residues in the CDR3. CDR3 sequence reads: CASSFSATEKLFF. CDR3 nucleotide sequence: TGTGCCAGCAGTTTTTCGGCGACTGAAAAACTGTTTTTT.

This clonotype was seen a handful of times. J is TRBJ2-1 and V is TRBV5-5, with 8 nucleotides matching TRBD1. Looked up from germline, CDR1 is SGHKS and CDR2 is YYEKEE (reference sequence). J lost 8 bases, V lost 0 bases, and 4 bases had no gene match. The CDR3 contains 14 residues. The CDR3 is CASSLAGGGDEQFF. CDR3 in DNA: TGTGCCAGCAGCTTGGCAGGGGGCGGGGATGAGCAGTTCTTC.

Note on this clonotype: A much larger clone lies one base from this, so it may be a read error. This chain uses TRBV6-5 with TRBJ2-3; the D gene could be TRBD1 or TRBD2 (5 bases each). The CDR3 consists of 12 residues. Trimming cost V 3 bases and J 6 bases, with 7 bases left between them. Germline-derived CDR1 and CDR2 are MNHEY and SVGAGI. CDR3 in DNA: TGTGCCAGCAGTTATGAGGGGGATACGCAGTATTTT. Encoded protein: CASSYEGDTQYF.

The V and J genes are TRBV27 and TRBJ2-3; the match to TRBD1 covers 7 bases. V shed 5 bases and J 4 bases; nucleotides not matched to a gene: 6. The germline V gene encodes CDR1 MNHEY and CDR2 SMNVEV (reference sequence). CDR3 length: 14 amino acids. The CDR3 spells CASSLGQEADTQYF. The CDR3 DNA is TGTGCCAGCAGTCTAGGACAGGAGGCAGATACGCAGTATTTT.

This chain connects TRBV10-3 to TRBJ2-7; D gene unclear. CDR3 length equals 14 residues. In germline, CDR1 is ENHRY, CDR2 SYGVKD. Trimming removed 3 bases at V and 0 bases at J, with 9 bases between. The CDR3 nucleotides read TGTGCCATCAGTGACCCCGGGCGCTCCTACGAGCAGTACGTC. It codes for CAISDPGRSYEQYV.

The chain carries TRBV6-1 and TRBJ2-1; tentatively, D is TRBD1 (6 bases). The V gene lost 8 bases and the J gene lost 6 bases, with 14 bases spanning the gap. Germline V gene lookup returns CDR1 MNHNS and CDR2 SASEGT. The CDR3 length is 13 residues. The CDR3 DNA reads TGTGCCAGCGCGGCAGGGGAGAGCAATGAGCAGTTCTTC. Translated: CASAAGESNEQFF.

This clonotype appeared a few times. The CDR3 coding sequence is TGCAGCGTCCAGAGGGGTCCGCAGTTCTTC. Translated, it gives CSVQRGPQFF. This rearrangement joins TRBV29-1 to TRBJ2-1, with D possibly being TRBD1 or TRBD2 (5 bases each). The CDR3 length is 10 residues. Germline V gene lookup returns CDR1 SQVTM and CDR2 ANQGSEA. V was pared by 6 bases and J by 12 bases, with 12 bases between.

The V gene is TRBV12-3 or TRBV12-4, the J gene TRBJ2-7; D call uncertain. V shed 6 bases and J shed 6 bases, with 12 bases lying between them. The CDR3 extends over 12 amino acids. The CDR3 sequence is CASSLHFSEQYF. The CDR3 DNA is TGTGCCAGCAGCCTTCACTTCAGCGAGCAGTACTTC.

V usage is TRBV5-6 and J usage is TRBJ2-7; the match to TRBD2 covers 7 bases. V shed 4 bases and J 2 bases; nucleotides not matched to a gene: 6. Germline loops: CDR1 SGHDT, CDR2 YYEEEE. The CDR3 spans 14 residues. CDR3 in amino acids: CASSGGTKPYEQYF. CDR3 bases: TGTGCCAGCAGCGGGGGGACTAAACCCTACGAGCAGTACTTC.

This clonotype was seen more than once but under ten times. J is TRBJ1-1 and V is TRBV6-2 or TRBV6-3; 10 nucleotides align to TRBD1. CDR1 and CDR2 (germline): MNHEY, SVGEGT. With 5 bases clipped from V and 1 base from J, the junction kept 4 bases outside the gene matches. The CDR3 length is 15 residues. CDR3 in DNA: TGTGCCAGCAGTAACCGGGACAGGGGGAACACTGAAGCTTTCTTT. Its translation is CASSNRDRGNTEAFF.

This clonotype was counted only a few times. The chain uses TRBV20-1 and TRBJ1-6; 8 bases are shared with TRBD1. The V and J ends lost 6 bases and 13 bases, in that order; junction bases with no gene match: 11. The germline CDR1 and CDR2 sequences are DFQATT and SNEGSKA (reference sequence). The CDR3 sequence is 13 residues long. DNA for the CDR3: TGCAGTGCCCTCACCGGGACAGGAACTCCCCTCCACTTT. It translates to CSALTGTGTPLHF.

This clonotype was counted at least ten times. The chain uses TRBV7-9 and TRBJ2-2, with D hard to call. V was pared by 3 bases and J by 6 bases, with 5 bases between. CDR1 and CDR2 from the germline V gene are SEHNR and FQNEAQ (reference sequence). The CDR3 contains 12 residues. The CDR3 nucleotides read TGTGCCAGCAGCTTTTTGGCCGGGGAGCTGTTTTTT. Amino acids: CASSFLAGELFF.

This clonotype showed up just a few times. This chain joins TRBV24-1 and TRBJ2-1; TRBD2 is a possible D gene (5 bases). V was clipped by 4 bases and J by 9 bases, with 9 bases between them. This CDR3 contains 12 residues. In germline, CDR1 is KGHDR, CDR2 SFDVKD. The CDR3 DNA follows: TGTGCCACCAGTGAGGCTAGCAGTGAGCAGTTCTTC. It is translated as CATSEASSEQFF.

This clonotype came up a few times. The chain carries TRBV20-1 and TRBJ1-1; D gene ambiguous. There are 17 residues in the CDR3. V was trimmed by 0 bases and J by 3 bases, leaving 20 bases between them. Germline CDR1 reads DFQATT; CDR2 reads SNEGSKA (reference sequence). The CDR3 sequence is CSAREFSQTKSDTEAFF. For the CDR3, the DNA is TGCAGTGCTAGAGAATTCTCCCAGACAAAGAGTGACACTGAAGCTTTCTTT.

The chain carries TRBV11-2 and TRBJ2-2; 11 nucleotides match TRBD1. CDR3 length equals 17 residues. Germline V gene lookup returns CDR1 SGHAT and CDR2 FQNNGV. With 4 bases clipped from V and 2 bases from J, the junction kept 6 bases outside the gene matches. The CDR3 loop is CASSSFGQGANTGELFF. The DNA of the CDR3 is TGTGCCAGCAGCTCGTTCGGACAGGGGGCTAACACCGGGGAGCTGTTTTTT.

There are many counts of this clonotype. This chain links TRBV5-5 with TRBJ1-1; TRBD1 might be the D (5 bases). The V end lost 3 bases, the J end lost 4 bases, and 16 bases lay between the germline ends. CDR3 length: 15 amino acids. CDR1 and CDR2 from the germline V gene are SGHKS and YYEKEE (reference sequence). In nucleotides, the CDR3 is TGTGCCAGCAGCTCGGGACCCCCGGGGGGCACTGAAGCTTTCTTT. Translation gives CASSSGPPGGTEAFF.

As to this clonotype: Mismatch with germline at one junction end may stem from a read error. The chain links TRBV15 to TRBJ2-3, with 11 bases aligning to TRBD1. The CDR3 has 17 amino acids. Germline CDR1 is LNHNV and CDR2 is YYDKDF (reference sequence). The CDR3 spells CASSQQIGTGGADTQYF. CDR3 nucleotides: TGTGCCTCCAGCCAGCAGATCGGGACAGGGGGAGCCGATACGCAGTATTTT.

The chain couples TRBV27 to TRBJ1-1, with a possible D match to TRBD1 (6 bases). The length of the CDR3 is 14 residues. In germline, CDR1 is MNHEY, CDR2 SMNVEV (reference sequence). V was pared by 5 bases and J by 3 bases, with 13 bases between. The CDR3 loop reads CASSPTGGYTEAFF. CDR3 bases: TGTGCCAGCAGTCCTACCGGGGGCTACACTGAAGCTTTCTTT.